These T cell receptor beta chains were read from a single sample in a study of cytomegalovirus exposure and HLA in healthy donors. Assay used: immunoSEQ multiplex PCR; TCRdb lists only in-frame clones, some missing. The table shows roughly 56,000 clones, with 85% to 90% occurring only once. Material: PBMCs. These receptors all stem from a young woman in good health and CMV-seronegative. Both conserved end residues are part of each CDR3. Each record gives: clone size, J gene, V gene, D gene, CDR3 protein, CDR3 DNA. The D gene is left open where the match is weak. A row's size may be missing; if present it is once, few, many or a size class.

size: .
J: TRBJ2-2
V: TRBV27
D: TRBD1
CDR3: CASKGQGGNRNTGELFF
DNA: TGTGCCAGCAAGGGACAGGGGGGCAATAGGAACACCGGGGAGCTGTTTTTT

size: .
J: TRBJ2-5
V: TRBV6-5
D: .
CDR3: CASGGTADVETQYF
DNA: TGTGCCAGCGGGGGGACAGCGGACGTGGAGACCCAGTACTTC

size: .
J: TRBJ1-4
V: TRBV6-5
D: .
CDR3: CASSYSGGTNEKLFF
DNA: TGTGCCAGCAGTTACTCTGGGGGGACTAATGAAAAACTGTTTTTT

size: .
J: TRBJ1-1
V: TRBV5-4
D: .
CDR3: CASSLQGVNTEAFF
DNA: TGTGCCAGCAGCTTGCAAGGGGTCAACACTGAAGCTTTCTTT

size: .
J: TRBJ2-1
V: TRBV30
D: .
CDR3: CAWSVAVEQFF
DNA: TGTGCCTGGAGTGTGGCAGTCGAGCAGTTCTTC

size: .
J: TRBJ2-7
V: TRBV30
D: .
CDR3: CAWSARSYEQYF
DNA: TGTGCCTGGAGTGCCCGGAGCTACGAGCAGTACTTC

size: .
J: TRBJ2-5
V: TRBV30
D: .
CDR3: CAWSVGRTLAQYF
DNA: TGTGCCTGGAGTGTGGGCAGGACATTGGCCCAGTACTTC

size: .
J: TRBJ2-1
V: TRBV10-3
D: TRBD1
CDR3: CAMSRDSLSYEQFF
DNA: TGTGCCATGTCCCGGGACAGCCTCTCGTATGAGCAGTTCTTC

size: .
J: TRBJ1-2
V: TRBV9
D: TRBD1
CDR3: CASSVGLTGVHYGYTF
DNA: TGTGCCAGCAGCGTAGGACTGACAGGGGTGCACTATGGCTACACCTTC

size: .
J: TRBJ1-2
V: TRBV4-1
D: .
CDR3: CASSQEGQGSGYTF
DNA: TGCGCCAGCAGCCAAGAAGGGCAGGGAAGCGGCTACACCTTC

size: .
J: TRBJ2-5
V: TRBV11-2
D: TRBD2
CDR3: CASSLYISSGGETQYF
DNA: TGTGCCAGCAGCTTATACATTAGCTCGGGGGGAGAGACCCAGTACTTC

size: once
J: TRBJ2-3
V: TRBV9
D: .
CDR3: CASSAGTGGASDTQYF
DNA: TGTGCCAGCAGCGCCGGGACTGGGGGGGCTTCAGATACGCAGTATTTT

size: .
J: TRBJ2-7
V: TRBV6-6
D: .
CDR3: CASSYKLRSYEQYF
DNA: TGTGCCAGCAGTTACAAGCTGAGGTCCTACGAGCAGTACTTC

size: .
J: TRBJ1-1
V: TRBV28
D: .
CDR3: CASRFPAGRDTEAFF
DNA: TGTGCCAGCAGATTCCCCGCGGGTCGCGACACTGAAGCTTTCTTT

size: .
J: TRBJ2-5
V: TRBV30
D: TRBD2
CDR3: CAWSSPLAGYRETQYF
DNA: TGTGCCTGGAGTTCGCCCTTAGCGGGATATAGAGAGACCCAGTACTTC

size: .
J: TRBJ2-7
V: TRBV23-1
D: .
CDR3: CASSFRDSSYEQYF
DNA: TGCGCCAGCAGTTTCCGGGACTCCTCCTACGAGCAGTACTTC

size: .
J: TRBJ1-5
V: TRBV6-5
D: .
CDR3: CASSYGQNNQPQHF
DNA: TGTGCCAGCAGTTACGGTCAGAATAATCAGCCCCAGCATTTT

size: .
J: TRBJ2-3
V: TRBV11-3
D: .
CDR3: CASSSRRTDTQYF
DNA: TGTGCCAGCAGCTCCCGCAGAACGGATACGCAGTATTTT

size: .
J: TRBJ2-2
V: TRBV12-5
D: TRBD2
CDR3: CASGSPGLARTGELFF
DNA: TGTGCTAGTGGTTCGCCGGGACTAGCGCGGACCGGGGAGCTGTTTTTT

size: .
J: TRBJ2-5
V: TRBV19
D: TRBD1
CDR3: CASQGAYETQYF
DNA: TGTGCCAGTCAGGGGGCGTACGAGACCCAGTACTTC

size: .
J: TRBJ2-3
V: TRBV4-2
D: TRBD2
CDR3: CASSQDSSHSGSRDTQYF
DNA: TGTGCCAGCAGCCAAGACTCGTCACATAGCGGGAGTAGGGATACGCAGTATTTT

size: .
J: TRBJ1-3
V: TRBV9
D: .
CDR3: CASSVAFGNTIYF
DNA: TGTGCCAGCAGCGTAGCTTTTGGAAACACCATATATTTT

size: .
J: TRBJ2-1
V: TRBV7-3
D: TRBD1
CDR3: CASSLSPGQGLNEQFF
DNA: TGTGCCAGCAGCTTGAGCCCGGGACAGGGCTTGAATGAGCAGTTCTTC

size: .
J: TRBJ1-1
V: TRBV2
D: .
CDR3: CASSEVRGSEAFF
DNA: TGTGCCAGCAGTGAAGTCAGGGGATCTGAAGCTTTCTTT

size: few
J: TRBJ2-1
V: TRBV7-9
D: .
CDR3: CASSLGGTNEQFF
DNA: TGTGCCAGCAGCTTAGGGGGGACTAATGAGCAGTTCTTC

size: .
J: TRBJ2-2
V: TRBV7-9
D: .
CDR3: CASSSFRGRTGELFF
DNA: TGTGCCAGCAGCTCCTTCAGGGGGAGGACCGGGGAGCTGTTTTTT

size: .
J: TRBJ1-2
V: TRBV7-9
D: .
CDR3: CASSLGQANYGYTF
DNA: TGTGCCAGCAGCTTAGGGCAGGCGAACTATGGCTACACCTTC

size: once
J: TRBJ2-5
V: TRBV5-5
D: .
CDR3: CASQLRPRHQETQYF
DNA: TGTGCCAGTCAACTGAGGCCCAGACACCAAGAGACCCAGTACTTC

size: once
J: TRBJ2-1
V: TRBV28
D: .
CDR3: CASSFRLVGNEQFF
DNA: TGTGCCAGCAGTTTCCGACTAGTGGGAAATGAGCAGTTCTTC

size: .
J: TRBJ1-2
V: TRBV30
D: .
CDR3: CAWSRDNQFGYTF
DNA: TGTGCCTGGTCCCGGGACAATCAATTTGGCTACACCTTC

size: once
J: TRBJ2-7
V: TRBV6-5
D: TRBD1
CDR3: CASSRRGTGSHEQYF
DNA: TGTGCCAGCAGTCGAAGGGGGACAGGGTCCCACGAGCAGTACTTC

size: .
J: TRBJ1-1
V: TRBV6-4
D: .
CDR3: CASRLQHGSTEAFF
DNA: TGTGCCAGCAGACTACAACACGGGAGCACTGAAGCTTTCTTT

size: .
J: TRBJ1-1
V: TRBV7-9
D: .
CDR3: CASSSPGTEAFF
DNA: TGTGCCAGCAGTTCACCCGGCACTGAAGCTTTCTTT

size: .
J: TRBJ2-4
V: TRBV5-6
D: TRBD2
CDR3: CASSLGGMGLLNIQYF
DNA: TGTGCCAGCAGCTTGGGGGGGATGGGACTACTAAACATTCAGTACTTC

size: .
J: TRBJ1-4
V: TRBV19
D: TRBD1
CDR3: CASNTGERLPVVEEKLFF
DNA: TGTGCCAGTAATACAGGGGAGAGACTACCGGTCGTGGAGGAAAAACTGTTTTTT

size: .
J: TRBJ1-2
V: TRBV6-5
D: .
CDR3: CASSPLPRQAYGYTF
DNA: TGTGCCAGCAGTCCACTTCCGAGACAGGCTTATGGCTACACCTTC

size: .
J: TRBJ1-1
V: TRBV4-1
D: TRBD1
CDR3: CASSRGQGDTEAFF
DNA: TGCGCCAGCAGCAGGGGACAGGGGGATACTGAAGCTTTCTTT

size: .
J: TRBJ2-3
V: TRBV28
D: TRBD2
CDR3: CASSLWTSGFTDTQYF
DNA: TGTGCCAGCAGCCTCTGGACTAGCGGGTTCACAGATACGCAGTATTTT